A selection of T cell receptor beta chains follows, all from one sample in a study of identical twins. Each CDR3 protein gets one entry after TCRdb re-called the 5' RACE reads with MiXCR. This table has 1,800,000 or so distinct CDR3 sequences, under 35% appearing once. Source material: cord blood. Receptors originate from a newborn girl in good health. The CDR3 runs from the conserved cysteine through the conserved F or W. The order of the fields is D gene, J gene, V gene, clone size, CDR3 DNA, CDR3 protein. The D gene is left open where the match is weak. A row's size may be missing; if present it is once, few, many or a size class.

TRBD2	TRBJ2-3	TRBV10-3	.	TGTGCCATCAGGGCACGGGGACTAGCGGGACCCAAAGAAAGCACAGATACGCAGTATTTT	CAIRARGLAGPKESTDTQYF
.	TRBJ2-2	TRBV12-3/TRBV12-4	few	TGTGCCAGCACCGATATATGGGGCGGAAACACCGGGGAGCTGTTTTTT	CASTDIWGGNTGELFF
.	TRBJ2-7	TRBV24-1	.	TGTGCCACCAGGGCCGCCGATTCCTACGAGCAGTACTTC	CATRAADSYEQYF
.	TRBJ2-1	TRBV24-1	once	TGTGCCACCAGTGACTTTAGCGGTTACTCCTACAATGAGCAGTTCTTC	CATSDFSGYSYNEQFF
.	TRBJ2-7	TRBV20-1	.	TGCAGTGGAGTGACGTACGAGCAGTACTTC	CSGVTYEQYF
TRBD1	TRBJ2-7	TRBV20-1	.	TGCAGTGCTAGAGATTGGGACAGGGTAACCTACGAGCAGTACTTC	CSARDWDRVTYEQYF
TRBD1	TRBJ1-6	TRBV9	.	TGTGCCAGCAGCGTCGAGACAGGGGGGAATTCACCCCTCCACTTT	CASSVETGGNSPLHF
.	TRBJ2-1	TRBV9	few	TGTGCCAGCAGCCCCCACGGGACTCTCTACAATGAGCAGTTCTTC	CASSPHGTLYNEQFF
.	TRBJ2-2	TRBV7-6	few	TGTGCCAGCAGCCAATCCCACGGGGCCGGGGAGCTGTTTTTT	CASSQSHGAGELFF
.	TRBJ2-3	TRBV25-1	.	TGTGCCAACAGTGAAGACACGTCCTCCACAGATACGCAGTATTTT	CANSEDTSSTDTQYF
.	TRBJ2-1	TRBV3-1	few	TGTGCCAGCAGCCAAGAGAGGTGGAACCCCTTCTGGAATGAGCAGTTCTTC	CASSQERWNPFWNEQFF
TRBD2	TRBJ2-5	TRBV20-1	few	TGCAGTGCTAGACTAGCGGATAGGGGGACCCAGTACTTC	CSARLADRGTQYF
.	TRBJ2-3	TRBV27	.	TGTGCCAGCAGTTTAATAGGGTCAGATACGCAGTATTTT	CASSLIGSDTQYF
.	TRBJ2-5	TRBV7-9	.	TGTGCCAGCATGGTACTGGAGACCCAGTACTTC	CASMVLETQYF
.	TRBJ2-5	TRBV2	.	TGTGCCGGCAAAGACCTTAAAGAGACCCAGTACTTC	CAGKDLKETQYF
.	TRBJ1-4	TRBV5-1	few	TGCGCCAGCAGCTTGGGGGACACCAATGAAAAACTGTTTTTT	CASSLGDTNEKLFF
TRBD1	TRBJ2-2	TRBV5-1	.	TGCGCCAGCAGCTTGGAATTGGGCAGGGGGCAGAACACCGGGGAGCTGTTTTTT	CASSLELGRGQNTGELFF
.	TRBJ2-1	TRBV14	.	TGTGCCAGCAGCCACCGACACGAGCAGTTCTTC	CASSHRHEQFF
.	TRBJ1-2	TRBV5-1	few	TGCGCCAGCAGCTTGGTCCGGTTCTATGGCTACACCTTC	CASSLVRFYGYTF
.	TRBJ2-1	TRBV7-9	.	TGTGCCAGCAGCTCAAAGTTGGGCGAGCGGGCCTCCTACAATGAGCAGTTCTTC	CASSSKLGERASYNEQFF
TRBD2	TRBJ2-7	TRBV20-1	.	TGCAGTGCCCCTAGCGGTCCCGGGGGAGAGCAGTACTTC	CSAPSGPGGEQYF
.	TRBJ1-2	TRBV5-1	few	TGCGCCAGCAGCTTTAGTTCGGTTGGCTATGGCTACACCTTC	CASSFSSVGYGYTF
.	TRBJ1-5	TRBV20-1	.	TGCAGTGCTGAGCTTCTCCTAGATCAGCCCCAGCATTTT	CSAELLLDQPQHF
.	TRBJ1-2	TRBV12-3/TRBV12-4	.	TGTGCCAGCGGTCTTACAGGTGGGGTCAAGGTGGTCTCCGGCTACACCTTC	CASGLTGGVKVVSGYTF
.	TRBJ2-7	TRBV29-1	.	TGCAGCGTTGACTTTCTCTCCTACAATGAGCAGTACTTC	CSVDFLSYNEQYF
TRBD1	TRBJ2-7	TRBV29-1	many	TGCAGCGTACAACAGGGGAAGTACTACGAGCAGTACTTC	CSVQQGKYYEQYF
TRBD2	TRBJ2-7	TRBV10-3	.	TGTGCCCCTCAACGGGAGGGGAACGAGCAGTACTTC	CAPQREGNEQYF
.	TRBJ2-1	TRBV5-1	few	TGCGCCAGCAGCTTGGAGGTGGGGGTTTCGGATGAGCAGTTCTTC	CASSLEVGVSDEQFF
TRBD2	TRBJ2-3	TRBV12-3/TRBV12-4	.	TGTGCCAGCAGTCTAAACGCCCAAGCGGGAGTATGCACAGATACGCAGTATTTT	CASSLNAQAGVCTDTQYF
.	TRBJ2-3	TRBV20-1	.	TGCAGTGAGGAGCGGGGCACAGATACGCAGTATTTT	CSEERGTDTQYF
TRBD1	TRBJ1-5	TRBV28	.	TGTGCCAGCAGTTCTAATACAGGGGCGGCGCATCAGCCCCAGCATTTT	CASSSNTGAAHQPQHF
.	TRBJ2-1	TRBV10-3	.	TGTGCCATCAAAAAAGGCCAGGGGCCCCAGAATGAGCAGTTCTTC	CAIKKGQGPQNEQFF